The 21 T cell receptor beta chains presented below share a single source sample, sequenced in a study of T cells in women clearing cervical HPV infection. The table came from immunoSEQ multiplex PCR; TCRdb's copy has only in-frame clones and leaves some out. The sample table sets out tens of thousands of clones. Input material: blood buffy coat. The receptors originated from a woman aged 18-70 years with a cervical HPV16 infection that either progressed to CIN3+ or cleared (not recorded which).

CDR3 DNA, as far as it was read: TGCAGTGCTAGAGTCCTAGCGGGGAACAATGAG. Its protein product is CSARVLAGNNE. The whole CDR3 reads CSARVLAGNNEQFF. The chain employs TRBV20-1 and TRBJ2-1; 9 bases map to TRBD2. The CDR3 goes on 3 residues after the read ends, and that part is filled in from the germline J gene. The CDR3 covers 14 residues. Trimming cost V 1 base and J 5 bases; bases outside gene matches: 3. CDR1 is DFQATT and CDR2 is SNEGSKA in the germline V gene (reference sequence).

About this clone itself: The read terminates 3 residues ahead of where the CDR3 ends, so the germline J gene completes it. V is TRBV20-1 and J is TRBJ2-7; 10 bases are a match to TRBD2. Trimming removed 5 bases from V and 2 bases from J; junction bases left unmatched: 6. The CDR3 sequence is 14 residues long. Germline-derived CDR1 and CDR2 are DFQATT and SNEGSKA (reference sequence). Incomplete CDR3 DNA: TGCAGTGCTGGTATAGCGGGAGGAGCCTACGAG. It codes for CSAGIAGGAYE. The full CDR3 is CSAGIAGGAYEQYF.

This chain's CDR3 is CASSLAGAGAYNEQFF. The sequenced CDR3 bases are TGTGCCAGCAGCTTAGCAGGAGCGGGAGCTTACAATGAG. The chain combines TRBV7-2 with TRBJ2-1; 8 bases match TRBD2. The CDR3 goes on 3 residues after the read ends, and that part is filled in from the germline J gene. The CDR3 has 16 residues. After removal of 0 bases from V and 4 bases from J, the junction contained 5 bases not matched to a gene. Germline CDR1 is SGHTA and CDR2 is FQGNSA. Looking up the rest from reference TRBV7-2 and TRBJ2-1 gives the full variable domain: GAGVSQSPSNKVTEKGKDVELRCDPISGHTALYWYRQSLGQGLEFLIYFQGNSAPDKSGLPSDRFSAERTGGSVSTLTIQRTQQEDSAVYLCASSLAGAGAYNEQFFGPGTRLTVL.

The CDR3 sequence: CASSRRGREDTQYF. The CDR3 bases that were read are TGTGCCAGTAGTAGGCGCGGGAGGGAGGATACG. The chain has TRBV19 and TRBJ2-3; TRBD2 aligns across 9 bases. The read terminates 3 residues before the CDR3 end, so the remaining end is supplied by the germline J gene. Germline lookup yields CDR1 LNHDA and CDR2 SQIVND (reference sequence). Germline trimming cut 4 bases from V and 6 bases from J; bases unmatched to any gene: 5. CDR3 length: 14 residues.

As regards this clone: The read comes to an end 3 residues before the CDR3 does, leaving the germline J gene to fill in the end. The chain couples TRBV19 to TRBJ1-2, with D hard to call. The CDR3 spans 15 residues. Germline lookup yields CDR1 LNHDA and CDR2 SQIVND (reference sequence). Here the CDR3 reads CASRTSGSSAYDYTF. The sequenced CDR3 bases are TGTGCCAGTAGGACTAGCGGGAGCTCGGCCTACGAC.

With respect to this clone: The read falls 3 residues short of the CDR3 end, and the missing part is taken from the germline J gene. The chain has TRBV5-1 and TRBJ1-1, with TRBD1 as a possible D gene (6 bases). The CDR3 length is 14 residues. Germline CDR1 reads SGHRS; CDR2 reads YFSETQ. V was cut by 4 bases and J by 6 bases, with 16 bases left in between. Incomplete CDR3 DNA: TGCGCCAGCAGCACGACAGGACCACACTCTGAA. It codes for CASSTTGPHSE. The complete CDR3 protein is CASSTTGPHSEAFF.

To note about this clone: Sequencing ends 3 residues short of the CDR3 end; the germline J gene provides the rest. This chain joins TRBV7-3 and TRBJ2-1; 12 nucleotides line up with TRBD2. Per the germline V gene, CDR1 is SGHTA and CDR2 is FQGTGA. The V gene end was trimmed by 5 bases and the J gene end by 8 bases; junction bases not matched to a gene: 13. The CDR3 covers 17 residues. The part of the CDR3 DNA that was read is TGTGCCAGCAGCCTCTTACCGGGACTAGCGGGTATCCATGAG. Amino acids: CASSLLPGLAGIHE. The full CDR3 sequence reads CASSLLPGLAGIHEQFF.

On this clone itself: The read ends 3 residues before the CDR3 terminus; that terminus is restored from the germline J gene. The rearrangement uses TRBV19 and TRBJ1-1; unclear D gene. Trimming cost V 1 base and J 2 bases, with 11 bases left between them. This CDR3 region has 15 residues. The germline V gene encodes CDR1 LNHDA and CDR2 SQIVND (reference sequence). This chain's CDR3 is CASSIVEQSNTEAFF. The CDR3 bases that were read are TGTGCCAGTAGTATAGTCGAACAGAGTAACACTGAA.

Notes on this clone: Sequencing ends 3 residues short of the CDR3 end; the germline J gene provides the rest. The chain couples TRBV12-3 or TRBV12-4 to TRBJ2-2; 7 nucleotides align to TRBD1. The J segment lost 5 bases and the V segment lost 6 bases, leaving 9 bases of the junction unmatched. The CDR3 runs to 15 residues. The CDR3 here is CASRLGQEETGELFF. CDR3 DNA (partial): TGTGCCAGCAGGCTAGGACAGGAGGAGACCGGGGAG.

As for this clone: The read finishes 3 residues shy of the CDR3 end, and the germline J gene is used to complete it. The chain recombines TRBV19 with TRBJ2-4; D is perhaps TRBD2 (6 bases). The CDR3 loop spans 13 amino acids. CDR1 is LNHDA, CDR2 SQIVND, per germline (reference sequence). Here the CDR3 reads CASRAGIVGGQYF. The CDR3 bases that were read are TGTGCCAGTAGGGCGGGGATCGTCGGGGGT.

Points on this clone: Coverage ceases 3 residues before the CDR3 finishes, and the germline J gene fills in the end. This sequence joins TRBV12-5 and TRBJ2-7; unclear D gene. Germline CDR1 and CDR2: LGHNT and FRNRAP. V was clipped by 1 base and J by 2 bases, with 9 bases between them. The CDR3 extends over 14 amino acids. The part of the CDR3 DNA that was read is TGTGCTAGTGGTTTGGGAGCCCTAACCTACGAG. The encoded protein is CASGLGALTYE. The full-length CDR3 reads as CASGLGALTYEQYF.

Comment on this clone: The CDR3 end falls 3 residues outside the read, so it is completed with the germline J gene. The rearrangement uses TRBV7-6 and TRBJ1-2, with D tentatively TRBD1 (6 bases). From germline, CDR1 is SGHVS and CDR2 FNYEAQ. This CDR3 contains 14 residues. V was pared by 9 bases and J by 4 bases, with 18 bases between. CDR3 DNA (partial): TGTGCCAGTGCGGACAGTACGACTACCTATGGC. It yields the protein CASADSTTTYG. The CDR3 in its entirety is CASADSTTTYGYTF.

As to this clone: The CDR3 is cut off 3 residues early in the read; its end comes from the germline J gene. The gene calls are TRBV2 and TRBJ1-1; 7 nucleotides line up with TRBD1. V gave up 5 bases and J gave up 5 bases; unmatched junction bases: 5. The V gene's germline CDR1 is SNHLY and CDR2 FYNNEI. CDR3 length equals 13 residues. The CDR3 bases that were read are TGTGCCAGCAGTCAGGGGGAAAATACTGAA. Protein product: CASSQGENTE. The whole CDR3 sequence is CASSQGENTEAFF.

About this clone itself: Read sequence stops 3 residues before the CDR3 end, and the germline J gene provides the missing end. This chain uses TRBV6-1 with TRBJ2-7; TRBD2 matches 12 bases. The trim removed 4 bases at V and 3 bases at J, leaving 4 bases unmatched. The CDR3 runs 15 residues. In germline, CDR1 is MNHNS, CDR2 SASEGT. CDR3 protein: CASSGGTSGYYEQYF. Incomplete CDR3 DNA: TGTGCCAGCAGTGGAGGGACTAGCGGGTACTACGAG.

Note on this clone: The sequence runs out 3 residues before the end of the CDR3; the remainder is reconstructed from the germline J gene. V and J are TRBV19 and TRBJ2-7, with D possibly being TRBD1 (6 bases). The CDR3 is made up of 15 amino acids. V lost 2 bases to trimming and J lost 4 bases, with 15 bases between them. Germline loops: CDR1 LNHDA, CDR2 SQIVND (reference sequence). The CDR3 bases that were read are TGTGCCAGTAGTATAATACAGGGTGCGCGGTACGAG. Translating it yields CASSIIQGARYE. The full CDR3 sequence reads CASSIIQGARYEQYF.

In regard to this clone: The CDR3 end is not reached by the read, which stops 3 residues before it; the germline J gene fills it in. The chain links TRBV7-6 to TRBJ1-2; D may be TRBD1 (5 bases). Germline CDR1 SGHVS, CDR2 FNYEAQ. The CDR3 consists of 17 residues. The CDR3 sequence: CASSSGPGTSGRVTYTF. CDR3 DNA, as far as it was read: TGTGCCAGCAGTTCCGGCCCCGGGACTAGCGGGAGGGTCACC.

A word on this clone: The read gets to within 3 residues of the CDR3 end, and the germline J gene fills in the rest. The chain joins TRBV20-1 to TRBJ2-1; 7 bases map to TRBD1. The CDR3 is made up of 15 amino acids. Trimming removed 3 bases from V and 5 bases from J; junction bases left unmatched: 10. Germline lookup yields CDR1 DFQATT and CDR2 SNEGSKA (reference sequence). CDR3 bases read: TGCAGTGCTAGGTTTGGGCGAAGGGGGCACAATGAG. As protein: CSARFGRRGHNE. The whole CDR3 sequence reads CSARFGRRGHNEQFF.

Details on this clone: The read gets to within 3 residues of the CDR3 end, and the germline J gene fills in the rest. The chain uses TRBV11-3 and TRBJ1-1; D gene uncertain. This CDR3 comprises 15 residues. Germline V gene lookup returns CDR1 SGHNT and CDR2 YENEEA. V gave up 5 bases and J gave up 0 bases, with 13 bases separating them. The sequenced part of the CDR3 DNA is TGTGCCAGCAGCCCGATGATGGCCATGAACACTGAA. As protein: CASSPMMAMNTE. Given in full, the CDR3 is CASSPMMAMNTEAFF.

Turning to this clone: The read terminates 3 residues before the CDR3 end, so the remaining end is supplied by the germline J gene. V is TRBV5-6 and J is TRBJ2-2; 8 bases are a match to TRBD1. CDR3 length: 15 amino acids. The germline V gene has CDR1 SGHDT and CDR2 YYEEEE. The sequenced part of the CDR3 DNA is TGTGCCAGCAGCTCCCGGACAGGGTATAATTCACCG. Translation gives CASSSRTGYNSP. The whole CDR3 protein reads CASSSRTGYNSPLFF.

To note about this clone: The read ends 3 residues before the CDR3 terminus; that terminus is restored from the germline J gene. The chain recombines TRBV30 with TRBJ2-3; D is uncertain. CDR3 length: 15 residues. Per germline, CDR1 GTSNPN and CDR2 SVGIG (reference sequence). CDR3: CAWSVSRPGWQPQYF. The CDR3 DNA, read in part, is TGTGCCTGGAGTGTCTCGAGGCCGGGTTGGCAGCCG.

Turning to this clone: An end of the junction differs from the germline gene, which may be a read error. Read data end 3 residues before the CDR3 end; the end is taken from the germline J gene. This specimen includes other DNA sequences encoding the same CDR3. V gene TRBV2 combines with J gene TRBJ1-3; D possibly corresponds to TRBD1 (5 bases). Germline-derived CDR1 and CDR2 are SNHLY and FYNNEI. The CDR3 is 16 residues long. CDR3 DNA, as far as it was read: TGTGCCAGCAGTGACGTCACAGGCGTCTCTGGAAACACG. Translated: CASSDVTGVSGNT. The full CDR3 sequence reads CASSDVTGVSGNTIYF.